The sequence of this T cell receptor beta chain was determined in a study of T cells in Graves' hyperthyroidism and ophthalmopathy. Whole-study findings and limits: Stable hyperthyroidism was separated from ophthalmopathy by a model based on 13 V-J features. Expanded thyroid clonotypes (above 0.001) were mostly also found in blood.

In making diagnoses, clinical symptoms, serum thyroxine and TRAb, thyroid ultrasound and orbital computed tomography were all used. PBMCs were collected from a roughly 9.7 ml volume of fresh peripheral blood. Amplification of TCR beta CDR3 regions was performed using RNA transcripts as template. HTBI primers were employed in a first-round RT-PCR of the TCR CDR3. TCRdb reprocessed the multiplex PCR reads via MiXCR and lists one record per CDR3 protein. The table shows under 700,000 distinct CDR3 sequences, with over 15% occurring only once. This CDR3 is 16 amino acids long. Germline V gives CDR1 SGHNT, CDR2 YENEEA. The junction had 10 bases not matched to a gene; V was cut back by 5 bases and J by 2 bases. Note on this clonotype: What it recognizes is unknown.

The chain links TRBV11-3 to TRBJ2-7; 9 bases align to TRBD2. Sequencing input: blood. This TCR came from a woman between 18 and 29 years old with Graves' hyperthyroidism. CDR3 residues: CASSLRGSGSAYEQYF. In nucleotides, the CDR3 is TGTGCCAGCAGCCTCCGAGGTAGCGGGAGTGCCTACGAGCAGTACTTC.